This is a list of T cell receptor beta chains from one sample in a study of a mutant IDH1 vaccine in newly diagnosed glioma. Profiling relied on immunoSEQ multiplex PCR, and the TCRdb table lists in-frame clones only, not all of them. The table includes about 56,000 clones, 80% to 90% detected once. The antigens for these receptors are not known. The sequences come from PBMCs, collected from a glioma patient whose treatment included an IDH1 peptide vaccine. The source of these receptors is a man in his forties with glioma. CDR3s include the opening cysteine and the closing phenylalanine or tryptophan. The order of the fields is CDR3 length, D gene, V gene, clone size, J gene, CDR3 protein, CDR3 DNA. The D gene is left open where the match is weak. Rows give clone size only sometimes, using once, few, many, or a class for an expanded clone.

12	NA	TRBV5-6	once	TRBJ2-7	CASSLVGYEQYF	TGTGCCAGCAGCTTGGTCGGGTACGAGCAGTACTTC
17	TRBD2	TRBV11-2	NA	TRBJ2-7	CASSSTSGSRSSYEQYF	TGTGCCAGCAGCTCAACTAGCGGGAGCCGAAGCTCCTACGAGCAGTACTTC
14	TRBD1	TRBV7-7	NA	TRBJ2-7	CASSPRTGPGEQYF	TGTGCCAGCAGCCCCCGGACAGGGCCCGGCGAGCAGTACTTC
13	NA	TRBV18	NA	TRBJ2-7	CASSPLSSYEQYF	TGTGCCAGCTCACCACTATCCTCCTACGAGCAGTACTTC
13	NA	TRBV6-1	NA	TRBJ1-1	CASDRAGDTEAFF	TGTGCCAGCGACCGGGCGGGGGACACTGAAGCTTTCTTT
15	NA	TRBV4-3	NA	TRBJ2-6	CASSQGRAGANVLTF	TGCGCCAGCAGCCAAGGCAGAGCTGGGGCCAACGTCCTGACTTTC
14	TRBD1	TRBV2	NA	TRBJ2-3	CASRRDRGTDTQYF	TGTGCCAGCAGGAGGGACAGGGGGACAGATACGCAGTATTTT
20	TRBD2	TRBV9	NA	TRBJ2-1	CASSVSVVRGNRRSYNEQFF	TGTGCCAGCAGCGTATCGGTTGTGCGGGGGAACAGACGGTCCTACAATGAGCAGTTCTTC
14	TRBD2	TRBV5-1	once	TRBJ2-7	CASSLTSGRGEQYF	TGCGCCAGCAGCTTGACTAGCGGGAGGGGCGAGCAGTACTTC
11	NA	TRBV9	NA	TRBJ1-3	CASSGLETIYF	TGTGCCAGCAGCGGCCTCGAGACCATATATTTT
14	TRBD1	TRBV13	once	TRBJ1-2	CASSFSTGAYGYTF	TGTGCCAGCAGTTTTTCGACAGGGGCCTATGGCTACACCTTC
13	NA	TRBV7-6	once	TRBJ2-1	CASSLALDNEQFF	TGTGCCAGCAGCTTAGCTTTGGACAATGAGCAGTTCTTC
13	NA	TRBV18	NA	TRBJ1-1	CASSPGWNTEAFF	TGTGCCAGCTCACCAGGCTGGAACACTGAAGCTTTCTTT
16	TRBD1	TRBV5-1	NA	TRBJ2-7	CASSLWGGQGSYEQYF	TGCGCCAGCAGCTTGTGGGGGGGACAGGGGTCCTACGAGCAGTACTTC
13	TRBD1	TRBV6-5	NA	TRBJ2-7	CASTDRGHYEQYF	TGTGCCAGTACGGACAGGGGGCACTACGAGCAGTACTTC
13	NA	TRBV19	once	TRBJ2-7	CASSPTASYEQYF	TGTGCCAGTAGCCCGACAGCTTCCTACGAGCAGTACTTC
13	NA	TRBV7-9	NA	TRBJ1-3	CAPARLSGNTIYF	TGTGCCCCGGCTAGACTCTCTGGAAACACCATATATTTT
16	TRBD1	TRBV27	NA	TRBJ2-7	CASSSFATGGAYEQYF	TGTGCCAGCAGTTCCTTTGCGACAGGGGGCGCGTACGAGCAGTACTTC
13	NA	TRBV7-2	NA	TRBJ2-7	CASRPPNTYEQYF	TGTGCCAGCAGGCCCCCCAATACCTACGAGCAGTACTTC
16	NA	TRBV6-6	NA	TRBJ1-4	CASSYPAFGGNEKLFF	TGTGCCAGCAGTTACCCAGCCTTCGGAGGTAATGAAAAACTGTTTTTT
13	TRBD1	TRBV19	NA	TRBJ2-2	CASHRGDTGELFF	TGTGCCAGTCACAGGGGGGACACCGGGGAGCTGTTTTTT
13	NA	TRBV5-6	NA	TRBJ2-1	CASSLGVYNEQFF	TGTGCCAGCAGCTTAGGGGTCTACAATGAGCAGTTCTTC
17	NA	TRBV4-3	NA	TRBJ2-4	CASSRDGAGDAKNIQYF	TGCGCCAGCAGCCGGGATGGGGCAGGGGATGCCAAAAACATTCAGTACTTC
12	NA	TRBV7-9	NA	TRBJ2-2	CASSFFIGELFF	TGTGCCAGCAGCTTTTTCATTGGGGAGCTGTTTTTT
18	NA	TRBV5-4	NA	TRBJ2-2	CASSLVGGGYFLTGELFF	TGTGCCAGCAGCTTGGTTGGGGGGGGCTATTTCCTGACCGGGGAGCTGTTTTTT
14	TRBD1	TRBV18	NA	TRBJ1-1	CASSLQGQPYEAFF	TGTGCCAGCTCACTGCAGGGACAGCCTTATGAAGCTTTCTTT
15	NA	TRBV7-8	NA	TRBJ2-1	CASSLAGVSYNEQFF	TGTGCCAGCAGCTTAGCGGGAGTATCCTACAATGAGCAGTTCTTC
15	TRBD1	TRBV5-6	NA	TRBJ1-5	CASSSRGRGNQPQHF	TGTGCCAGCAGCTCCAGGGGGAGAGGCAATCAGCCCCAGCATTTT
17	TRBD1	TRBV2	NA	TRBJ1-5	CASSNQGQGNSNQPQHF	TGTGCCAGCAGTAACCAGGGACAGGGGAATAGCAATCAGCCCCAGCATTTT
15	TRBD2	TRBV5-1	NA	TRBJ2-3	CASSLGTSGTDTQYF	TGCGCCAGCAGCTTGGGGACTAGCGGCACAGATACGCAGTATTTT
15	TRBD1	TRBV5-1	NA	TRBJ1-5	CASSLTGTGGQPQHF	TGCGCCAGCAGCTTGACTGGGACAGGGGGTCAGCCCCAGCATTTT
15	NA	TRBV7-2	NA	TRBJ2-2	CASSLGSGNTGELFF	TGTGCCAGCAGCTTAGGGTCAGGGAACACCGGGGAGCTGTTTTTT
17	NA	TRBV5-6	NA	TRBJ1-5	CASSLGFSQYSNQPQHF	TGTGCCAGCAGCTTGGGTTTTTCACAGTATAGCAATCAGCCCCAGCATTTT
16	NA	TRBV14	NA	TRBJ2-1	CASSQGRLAGYNEQFF	TGTGCCAGCAGCCAAGGCCGCCTAGCAGGGTACAATGAGCAGTTCTTC
18	TRBD2	TRBV4-3	NA	TRBJ2-7	CASSQDPLAGYGVHEQYF	TGCGCCAGCAGCCAAGATCCCCTAGCGGGATACGGGGTCCACGAGCAGTACTTC
17	NA	TRBV15	NA	TRBJ2-7	CATSRSPGAGPTYEQYF	TGTGCCACCAGCAGATCCCCCGGGGCAGGGCCCACCTACGAGCAGTACTTC
11	NA	TRBV20-1	few	TRBJ1-5	CSATNEGPQHF	TGCAGTGCTACCAACGAAGGGCCCCAGCATTTT
15	NA	TRBV9	NA	TRBJ2-1	CASSVDLATYNEQFF	TGTGCCAGCAGCGTAGATCTAGCGACCTACAATGAGCAGTTCTTC
15	NA	TRBV5-6	NA	TRBJ2-7	CASSASRGGKVEQYF	TGTGCCAGCAGCGCATCTCGTGGCGGGAAAGTTGAGCAGTACTTC